The entry that follows covers one T cell receptor (beta chain) sequence. Its specificity is not known. The draw for each donor consisted of a single 2.5 ml blood sample. This sample was taken from a study of monozygotic twins with inflammatory bowel disease. Notes on the study in general: The existence of one strong signal or clonotype linked to IBD lacked support. Researchers report that IBD patients shared fewer clonotypes with others than healthy twins, especially amid disease activity.

Following a re-call of the 5' RACE reads, TCRdb has one entry per CDR3 protein and lacks DNA. This table lists about 380,000 distinct CDR3 sequences. The CDR3 loop spans 16 amino acids. From germline, CDR1 is SGHTA and CDR2 FQGTGA. The sequence was obtained from a human donor with ulcerative colitis or Crohn's disease, or a healthy co-twin of an affected twin (not recorded which). The chain recombines TRBV7-3 with TRBJ2-3; TCRdb names TRBD2, which stays unverified in the absence of DNA. Sequencing was carried out using blood. The CDR3: CASSFGTSGGDYTQYF.